This T cell receptor beta chain was retrieved from a study of T cell responses to AZD1222 COVID-19 vaccine. Measured with immunoSEQ multiplex PCR; TCRdb has only the in-frame clones, and not every one. The sample records about 70,000 clones, roughly 87% being singletons. The table lists this clone with a count of one. The CDR3 is 12 residues long. V shed 3 bases and J shed 8 bases, with 10 bases lying between them. The chain combines TRBV12-3 or TRBV12-4 with TRBJ1-2; weak D call: TRBD1 (6 bases). Sequencing used peripheral blood, obtained 28 days after the second AZD1222 dose. This TCR was recovered from an adult who received the AZD1222 COVID-19 vaccine. CDR3 in DNA: TGTGCCAGCAGTTTCCCAGGGGTGGGCTACACCTTC. Amino acid sequence: CASSFPGVGYTF.